This T cell receptor beta chain was recovered during a study of T-cell memory formation after mild COVID-19. Germline CDR1 is SGHAT and CDR2 is FQNNGV. The CDR3 contains 13 residues. Trimming removed 2 bases from V and 3 bases from J, with 8 bases in between. Points on this clonotype: Its antigen remains unidentified.

TCRdb re-called the 5' RACE reads through MiXCR, storing one row per CDR3 protein. The data hold around 530,000 distinct CDR3 sequences, with approximately 21% observed a single time. Findings of the study overall: Day 15 to 85 contracting clones showed balanced CD4/CD8; day 15 to 37 expanders favored CD4+.

The chain uses TRBV11-2 and TRBJ2-7; a weak D match, TRBD1 (5 bases). The sequence was collected from an adult woman who had mild COVID-19 (a few samples of this study predate the infection). Cell type and time point are not known. Sample: PBMCs or a T cell subset sorted from them (not recorded which). The CDR3 protein is CASSLYQGYEQYF. For the CDR3, the DNA is TGTGCCAGCAGCTTATACCAGGGCTACGAGCAGTACTTC.